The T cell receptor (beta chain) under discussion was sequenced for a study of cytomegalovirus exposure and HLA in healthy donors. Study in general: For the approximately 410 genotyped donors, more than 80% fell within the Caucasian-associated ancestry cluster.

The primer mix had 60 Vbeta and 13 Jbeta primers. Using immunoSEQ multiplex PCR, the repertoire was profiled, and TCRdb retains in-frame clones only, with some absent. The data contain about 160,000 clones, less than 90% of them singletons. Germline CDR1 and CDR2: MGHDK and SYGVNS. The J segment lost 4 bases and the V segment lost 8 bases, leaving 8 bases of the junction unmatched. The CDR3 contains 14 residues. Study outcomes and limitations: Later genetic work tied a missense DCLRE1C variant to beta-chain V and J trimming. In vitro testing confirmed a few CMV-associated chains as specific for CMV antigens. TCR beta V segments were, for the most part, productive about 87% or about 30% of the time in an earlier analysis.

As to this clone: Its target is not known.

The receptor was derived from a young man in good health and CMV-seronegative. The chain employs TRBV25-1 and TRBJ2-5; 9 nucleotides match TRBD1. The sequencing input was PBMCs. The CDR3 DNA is TGTGCCAGCGCCCTCCGGACAGGGGTAGAGACCCAGTACTTC. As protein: CASALRTGVETQYF.